This T cell receptor (beta chain) was observed in a study of T cell changes during pregnancy in multiple sclerosis. This clone was counted only a few times. In germline, CDR1 is SGHRS, CDR2 YFSETQ. With 3 bases removed from V and 9 bases from J, the gap between germline ends came to 10 bases. This CDR3 contains 13 residues. Sequencing used immunoSEQ multiplex PCR; TCRdb keeps in-frame clones, though not all of them. This sample has some 83,000 clones, with about 90% found just once. Sequences were derived from PBMCs, sampled in the first trimester of pregnancy. This TCR derives from a female donor in good health, serving as a control in a pregnancy study. Some clones in this sample may be carry-over from other donors' samples. The genes are TRBV5-1 and TRBJ1-6, with D uncertain. The CDR3: CASSSKGSSPLHF. In DNA, the CDR3 is TGCGCCAGCAGCTCGAAAGGGAGTTCACCCCTCCACTTT.